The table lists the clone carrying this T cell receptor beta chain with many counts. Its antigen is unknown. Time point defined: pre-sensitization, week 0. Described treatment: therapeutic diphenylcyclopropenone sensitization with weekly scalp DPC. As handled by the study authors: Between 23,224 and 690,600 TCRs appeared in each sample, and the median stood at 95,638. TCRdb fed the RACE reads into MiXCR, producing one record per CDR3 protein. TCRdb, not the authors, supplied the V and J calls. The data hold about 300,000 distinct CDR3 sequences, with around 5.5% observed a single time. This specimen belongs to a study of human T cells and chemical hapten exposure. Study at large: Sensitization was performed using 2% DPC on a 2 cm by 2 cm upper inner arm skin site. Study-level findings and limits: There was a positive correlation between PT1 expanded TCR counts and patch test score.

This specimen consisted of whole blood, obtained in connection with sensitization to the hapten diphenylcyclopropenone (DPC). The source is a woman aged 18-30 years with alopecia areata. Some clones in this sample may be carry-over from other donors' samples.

The CDR3 sequence: CASSLSNSPLHF. CDR3 bases: TGTGCCAGCAGCTTATCCAATTCACCCCTCCACTTT. This rearrangement joins TRBV12-3 or TRBV12-4 to TRBJ1-6; no clear D gene. V shed 6 bases and J shed 7 bases, with 7 bases lying between them. The CDR3 spans 12 residues.